This TCR beta chain was sequenced in a study of blood T cell repertoires in COVID-19. Profiled with immunoSEQ multiplex PCR; TCRdb holds only in-frame clones, not every one. The sample records 150,000 to 200,000 clones, about 86% being singletons. This clone was recorded once. This CDR3 is built from 16 residues. V lost 7 bases and J lost 4, with 23 bases in between. In germline, CDR1 is MNHEY, CDR2 SMNVEV (reference sequence). The V and J genes are TRBV27 and TRBJ2-7; D perhaps matches TRBD1 (6 bases). This receptor was taken from a man between 65 and 85 years old with active or convalescent COVID-19. The sample comprised peripheral blood. CDR3 sequence: CASTFGPGYRVYEQYF. Here the CDR3 DNA reads TGTGCCAGCACGTTTGGCCCCGGGTACAGGGTATACGAGCAGTACTTC.